The clone carrying this T cell receptor (beta chain) occurred many times. Its specificity is unknown. Template switching introduced a universal primer site, and the cDNA bore unique molecular identifiers. TCRdb recomputed calls from the 5' RACE reads with MiXCR, one row per CDR3 protein. The sample yields 420,000 or so distinct CDR3 sequences, about 18% seen once. From germline, CDR1 is SGHAT and CDR2 FQNNGV. V shed 4 bases and J shed 3 bases, with 16 bases lying between them. The CDR3 has 15 amino acids. This sample is drawn from a study of identical twins. Everyone who gave samples was a healthy Caucasian. General observations from the study: Insertions ran lower in abundant cord blood beta clonotypes, though not in memory repertoires. A cross-sectional statistical analysis, not follow-up of the same donors, supported the conclusions.

Sequencing was done on a sample of naive T cells sorted from blood. This chain connects TRBV11-2 to TRBJ2-7; tentatively, D is TRBD2 (6 bases). The clonotype was recovered from a man aged 45 to 65 in good health. This CDR3 reads CASSSQAGPGYEQYF. In DNA form, the CDR3 reads TGTGCCAGCAGCTCTCAAGCGGGTCCCGGCTACGAGCAGTACTTC.